This T cell receptor (beta chain) was sequenced in a study of CD8 T cells in Susac syndrome (dated by TCRdb to 2018 to 2020). With respect to the entire study: Of the Susac syndrome patients who were sequenced, roughly six had clinically active disease and roughly 8 were in clinical remission. At the time of blood withdrawal, Susac syndrome patients were either therapy-naive, taking corticosteroids (with some also receiving IVIg), or on IVIg alone. Repertoire sequencing was used to test whether CD8+ T cell activation and differentiation in Susac syndrome was antigen driven.

What the work shows at the level of the full study, not this receptor alone: In patients with Susac syndrome, the CD4+ T cell repertoire showed no detectable clonal expansion. The study acknowledged that relatively few individuals were included in the TCR sequencing and HLA analysis.

Peripheral blood CD8+ and CD4+ T cells from healthy donors, Susac syndrome patients and multiple sclerosis patients were profiled using high-throughput TCR beta sequencing. Susac syndrome patients met recently defined diagnostic criteria for definite or probable disease. CD8+ TEMRA cells were enriched by FACS, while bulk CD8+ and CD4+ T cells were purified by magnetic negative isolation. Blood was collected in EDTA tubes and processed within 24 hours, with PBMCs isolated through density gradient centrifugation. PBMCs intended for TCR sequencing were frozen in liquid nitrogen and were later thawed in a 37 degrees C water bath. Purity of sorted or isolated CD4+, CD8+ and CD8+ TEMRA cells was at least 90%. RNA was extracted using the RNeasy kit, and about 0.5 to 1 microgram was reverse transcribed with random hexamers. The immunoSEQ multiplex PCR assay, which covers 54 Vbeta and 13 Jbeta segments, was used to amplify TCR beta CDR3 regions. Bias from PCR amplification was corrected by using a synthetic template baseline for primer optimization and for computational correction. In the authors' own workflow: Reads were assigned to V, D and J genes according to IMGT and analyzed in immunoSEQ Analyzer, with only productive sequences retained. Clonality was calculated as one minus the Shannon entropy normalized by log2 of the number of productive unique sequences. Public and private clones were assessed among the 100 most prevalent clones of each patient and control. Clones were defined as Susac-specific if absent from the healthy and MS cohorts, from 1052 published viral clones and from other ImmuneACCESS disease sequences. In-frame beta chains were kept once TCRdb had trimmed the public reads at Q25 with fastp and called clones with MiXCR. When rows share a CDR3 protein, they turn into one entry using the most common DNA and genes. These V and J calls derive from TCRdb rather than the authors' analysis. Present in this sample are about 200,000 distinct CDR3 sequences, roughly nine tenths of which were seen just once. The top ten hold 0.087% of the sample.

Remarks on this clonotype: It lacks a known antigen. It has no much larger one-base neighbor in the sample; base qualities were not kept.

The specimen sequenced was CD4+ T cells from PBMCs. The TCR comes from a human donor with Susac syndrome.

The bases read TGTGCCAGCATCCCGACCCGGGCCCCCGGGACAGATACGCAGTATTTT. Translated, this is CASIPTRAPGTDTQYF. The chain uses TRBV5-5 and TRBJ2-3, with the D gene call left open. The CDR3 measures 16 amino acids from cysteine to phenylalanine. Just CDR3 DNA is preserved here, 48 bases in frame from base 1. The germline V gene (reference sequence) yields SGHKS for CDR1 and YYEKEE for CDR2. A distance of 20 bases separates the germline ends of V and J, which lose 6 bases and 3 bases respectively. Supplemented by the reference TRBV5-5 and TRBJ2-3 proteins around the CDR3, the complete variable domain is DAGVTQSPTHLIKTRGQQVTLRCSPISGHKSVSWYQQVLGQGPQFIFQYYEKEERGRGNFPDRFSARQFPNYSSELNVNALLLGDSALYLCASIPTRAPGTDTQYFGPGTRLTVL.